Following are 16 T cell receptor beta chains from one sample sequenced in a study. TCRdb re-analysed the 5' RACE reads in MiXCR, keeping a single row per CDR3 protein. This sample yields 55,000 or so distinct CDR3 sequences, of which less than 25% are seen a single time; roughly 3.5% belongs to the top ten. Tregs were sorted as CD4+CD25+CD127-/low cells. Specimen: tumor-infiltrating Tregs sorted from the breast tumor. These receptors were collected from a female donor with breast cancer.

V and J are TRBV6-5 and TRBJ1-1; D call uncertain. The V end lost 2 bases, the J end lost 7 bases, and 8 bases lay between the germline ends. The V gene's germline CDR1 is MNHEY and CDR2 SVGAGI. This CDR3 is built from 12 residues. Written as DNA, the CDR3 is TGTGCCAGCAGTTACCGCGGGAGTGAAGCTTTCTTT. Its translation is CASSYRGSEAFF.

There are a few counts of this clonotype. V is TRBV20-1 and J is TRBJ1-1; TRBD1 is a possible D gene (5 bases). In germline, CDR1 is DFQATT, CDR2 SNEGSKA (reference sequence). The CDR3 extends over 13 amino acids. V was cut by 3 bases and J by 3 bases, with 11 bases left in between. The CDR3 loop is CSASPPRDTEAFF. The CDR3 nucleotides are TGCAGTGCTAGTCCCCCCAGGGACACTGAAGCTTTCTTT.

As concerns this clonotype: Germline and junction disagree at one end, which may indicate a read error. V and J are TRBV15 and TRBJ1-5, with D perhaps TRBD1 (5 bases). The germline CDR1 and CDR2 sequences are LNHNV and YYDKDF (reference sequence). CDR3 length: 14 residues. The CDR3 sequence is CATSSPQGSQPRHF. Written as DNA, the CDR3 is TGTGCCACCAGCAGTCCCCAGGGATCTCAGCCCCGGCATTTT.

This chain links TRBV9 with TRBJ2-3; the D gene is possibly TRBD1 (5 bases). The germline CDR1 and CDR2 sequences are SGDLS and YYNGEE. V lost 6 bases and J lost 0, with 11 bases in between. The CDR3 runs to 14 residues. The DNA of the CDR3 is TGTGCCAGCAACCGACAGTCAAGCACAGATACGCAGTATTTT. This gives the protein CASNRQSSTDTQYF.

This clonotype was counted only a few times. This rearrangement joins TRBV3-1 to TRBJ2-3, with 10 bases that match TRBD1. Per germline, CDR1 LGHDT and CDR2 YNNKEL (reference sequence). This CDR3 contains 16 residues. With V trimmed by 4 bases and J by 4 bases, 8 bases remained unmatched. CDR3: CASSLRDRGQADTQYF. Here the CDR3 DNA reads TGTGCCAGCAGCCTTCGCGACAGGGGGCAAGCAGATACGCAGTATTTT.

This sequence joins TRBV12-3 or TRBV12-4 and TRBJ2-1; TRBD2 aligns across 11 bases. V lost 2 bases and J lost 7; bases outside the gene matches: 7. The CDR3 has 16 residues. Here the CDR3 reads CASSLSSGGAGNEQFF. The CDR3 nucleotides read TGTGCCAGCAGTTTAAGTAGCGGGGGGGCGGGGAATGAGCAGTTCTTC.

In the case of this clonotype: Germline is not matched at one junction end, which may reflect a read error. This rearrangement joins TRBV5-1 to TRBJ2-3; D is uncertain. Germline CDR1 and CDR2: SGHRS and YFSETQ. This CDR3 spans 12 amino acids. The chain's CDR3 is CAGSLGTDTQYF. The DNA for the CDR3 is TGCGCCGGCAGCTTGGGGACAGATACGCAGTATTTT.

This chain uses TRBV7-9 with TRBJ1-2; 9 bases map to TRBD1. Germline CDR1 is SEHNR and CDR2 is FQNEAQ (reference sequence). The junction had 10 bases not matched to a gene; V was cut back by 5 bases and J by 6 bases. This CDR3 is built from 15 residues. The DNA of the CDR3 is TGTGCCAGCAGCCAACTTGGACAGGGGAACAATGGCTACACCTTC. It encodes CASSQLGQGNNGYTF.

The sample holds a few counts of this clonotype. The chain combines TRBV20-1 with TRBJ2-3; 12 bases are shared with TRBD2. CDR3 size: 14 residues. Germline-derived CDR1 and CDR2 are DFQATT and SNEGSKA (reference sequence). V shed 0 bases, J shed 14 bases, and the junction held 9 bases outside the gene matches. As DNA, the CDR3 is TGCAGTGCTAGAGACCCTAGCGGGAGGGCCGTAAGGTATTTT. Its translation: CSARDPSGRAVRYF.

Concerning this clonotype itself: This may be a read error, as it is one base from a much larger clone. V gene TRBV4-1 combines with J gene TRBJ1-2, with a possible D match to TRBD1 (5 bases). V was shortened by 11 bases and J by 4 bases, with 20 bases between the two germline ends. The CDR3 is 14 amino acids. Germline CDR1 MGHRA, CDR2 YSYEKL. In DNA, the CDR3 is TGCGCCGGCATCGACATCGGCAGGGCCTATGGCTACACCTTC. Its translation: CAGIDIGRAYGYTF.

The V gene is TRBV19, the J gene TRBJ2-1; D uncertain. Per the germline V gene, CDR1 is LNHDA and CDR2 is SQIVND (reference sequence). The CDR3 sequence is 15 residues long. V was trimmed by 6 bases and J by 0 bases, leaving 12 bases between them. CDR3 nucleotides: TGTGCCAGTAGGCAGACTCCAAGCTCCTACAATGAGCAGTTCTTC. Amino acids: CASRQTPSSYNEQFF. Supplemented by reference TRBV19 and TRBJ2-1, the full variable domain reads DGGITQSPKYLFRKEGQNVTLSCEQNLNHDAMYWYRQDPGQGLRLIYYSQIVNDFQKGDIAEGYSVSREKKESFPLTVTSAQKNPTAFYLCASRQTPSSYNEQFFGPGTRLTVL.

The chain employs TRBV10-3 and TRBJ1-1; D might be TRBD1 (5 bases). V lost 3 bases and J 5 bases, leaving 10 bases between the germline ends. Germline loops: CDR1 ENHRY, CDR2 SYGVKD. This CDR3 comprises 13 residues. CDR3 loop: CAISETRGTEAFF. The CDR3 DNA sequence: TGTGCCATCAGTGAAACCCGGGGGACTGAAGCTTTCTTT.

CDR3 DNA: TGTGCCAGCAGCTTAGATCGGTCCGGCAGAACAACTAATGAAAAACTGTTTTTT. Translation gives CASSLDRSGRTTNEKLFF. V is TRBV7-9 and J is TRBJ1-4; D is unresolved. The ends were cut back, 1 base at V and 0 bases at J, with 15 bases in the middle. There are 18 residues in the CDR3. Germline V CDR1 and CDR2: SEHNR, FQNEAQ (reference sequence).

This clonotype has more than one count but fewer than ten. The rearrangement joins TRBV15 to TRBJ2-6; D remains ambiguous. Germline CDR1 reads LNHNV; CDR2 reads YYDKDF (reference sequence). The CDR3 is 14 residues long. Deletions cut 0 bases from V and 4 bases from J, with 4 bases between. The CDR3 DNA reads TGTGCCACCAGCAGAGATACCGGGGCCAACGTCCTGACTTTC. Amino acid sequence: CATSRDTGANVLTF.

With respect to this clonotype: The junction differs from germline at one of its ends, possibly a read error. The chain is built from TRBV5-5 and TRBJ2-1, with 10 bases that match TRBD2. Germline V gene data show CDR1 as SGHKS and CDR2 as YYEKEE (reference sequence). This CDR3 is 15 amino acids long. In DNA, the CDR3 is TGTGCCAGCAGCAAAGCGGGAGGGCCCATCAATGAGCAGATCTTC. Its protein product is CASSKAGGPINEQIF.

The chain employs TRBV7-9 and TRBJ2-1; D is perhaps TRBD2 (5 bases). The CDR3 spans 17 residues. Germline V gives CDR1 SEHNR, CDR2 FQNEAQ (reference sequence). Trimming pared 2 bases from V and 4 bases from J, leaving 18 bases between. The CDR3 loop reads CASSLTMGSGVYNEQFF. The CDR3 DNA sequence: TGTGCCAGCAGCTTAACGATGGGGAGTGGGGTATACAATGAGCAGTTCTTC.